This TCR beta chain was profiled in a study of CD8+CD57+ T cells in acquired aplastic anemia. The CDR3 sequence is 13 residues long. Germline V gives CDR1 SQVTM, CDR2 ANQGSEA. Deletions cut 5 bases from V and 8 bases from J, with 16 bases between. Genomic DNA templated the TCR beta VDJ and CDR3 profiling. TCRdb re-derived calls from the reads in MiXCR, one entry per CDR3 protein. The data show 160,000 or so distinct CDR3 sequences, more than 45% seen once. The patients chosen for sequencing had shown expansion of CD8+CD57+ cells (detected by flow cytometry). The blood sampling took place in patients who had so far received no therapy. Note on this clonotype: Its antigen is unknown.

Study conclusions and caveats: Researchers reported that CD8+ Simpson's diversity was not significantly different in patients versus controls.

The chain joins TRBV29-1 to TRBJ2-1, with TRBD1 as a possible D gene (5 bases). The TCR sequence derives from a human donor with aplastic anemia. The sequencing input was sorted CD4+, CD8+, or CD8+CD57+ T cells (not recorded which) from PBMCs. The CDR3 region is CSVPLGATDEQFF. DNA of the CDR3: TGCAGCGTTCCTCTTGGGGCCACGGATGAGCAGTTCTTC.